Presented here are 27 T cell receptor beta chains from one specimen sequenced in a study of monozygotic twins with inflammatory bowel disease. TCRdb derives one entry per CDR3 protein from the 5' RACE reads, leaving out DNA. The sample table includes 150,000 to 200,000 distinct CDR3 sequences. Sequenced sample: blood. The receptor source for this set is a human donor with ulcerative colitis or Crohn's disease, or a healthy co-twin of an affected twin (not recorded which).

The V call is TRBV14, the J call TRBJ2-3; TCRdb gives TRBD2 as the D gene, but with no DNA this cannot be confirmed. The CDR3 contains 15 residues. In germline, CDR1 is SGHDN, CDR2 FVKESK. The CDR3 loop reads CASSQGGSGTDTQYF.

The chain couples TRBV5-1 to TRBJ1-1; TCRdb selects TRBD1, and the lack of DNA leaves this call unchecked. This CDR3 has 15 residues. CDR1 SGHRS and CDR2 YFSETQ come from the germline V gene. The CDR3 here is CASSFQQGAGTEAFF.

J is TRBJ2-2 and V is TRBV12-3 or TRBV12-4; no DNA is available, so the TRBD1 call from TCRdb remains unchecked. The CDR3 totals 14 residues. CDR3 amino acids: CASSPGVNTGELFF.

The rearrangement links TRBV6-5 to TRBJ2-2; as DNA is missing, the TRBD1 call by TCRdb cannot be tested. The CDR3 extends over 15 amino acids. The germline gives CDR1 MNHEY, CDR2 SVGAGI. The chain's CDR3 is CASSYYRTNTGELFF.

V and J are TRBV18 and TRBJ2-3. The CDR3 totals 11 residues. The germline gives CDR1 KGHSH, CDR2 LQKENI. CDR3: CASSAEDTQYF.

The rearrangement joins TRBV29-1 to TRBJ2-7; TCRdb names TRBD1, which stays unverified in the absence of DNA. Germline V gene data show CDR1 as SQVTM and CDR2 as ANQGSEA. The CDR3 loop spans 15 amino acids. The CDR3 sequence: CSVAYTGVGPYEQYF.

The V gene is TRBV5-1, the J gene TRBJ2-7. Germline V lookup: CDR1 SGHRS, CDR2 YFSETQ. The CDR3 sequence is 14 residues long. The CDR3 loop reads CASSLSLLSYEQYF.

The chain combines TRBV21-1 with TRBJ2-1; TCRdb's assignment of TRBD2 cannot be checked, as there is no DNA. TRBV21-1 is tagged as a pseudogene. The CDR3 spans 14 residues. The CDR3 protein is CASSPSPTSGEQFF.

This chain links TRBV10-2 with TRBJ1-1; the D gene TCRdb calls, TRBD1, cannot be checked with no DNA. The germline V gene has CDR1 WSHSY and CDR2 SAAADI. The CDR3 runs to 15 residues. The CDR3: CASSLLQAPNTEAFF.

The rearrangement links TRBV28 to TRBJ2-6; absent DNA, TCRdb's TRBD1 call cannot be checked. The CDR3 is made up of 16 amino acids. Germline lookup yields CDR1 MDHEN and CDR2 SYDVKM. The CDR3 here is CASRQGARTGANVLTF.

The J gene is TRBJ2-7, the V gene TRBV28; without DNA, the TCRdb call of TRBD1 cannot be checked. Germline values: CDR1 MDHEN, CDR2 SYDVKM. This CDR3 is built from 16 residues. This CDR3 is CASSPLAGRGLYEQYF.

CDR3 amino acids: CASSRQGAARTEAFF. The V gene is TRBV5-1, the J gene TRBJ1-1; the D call of TRBD1 rests on TCRdb alone, since no DNA is present to check it. The CDR3 consists of 15 residues. CDR1 and CDR2 (germline): SGHRS, YFSETQ.

This chain links TRBV12-3 or TRBV12-4 with TRBJ2-3; TCRdb lists TRBD1, though no DNA is available to test this call. This CDR3 contains 16 residues. This CDR3 is CASTSLRGLSTDTQYF.

CDR3 sequence: CASSSRVAGSINEKLFF. The chain links TRBV7-6 to TRBJ1-4. The CDR3 has 17 residues. Germline CDR1 and CDR2: SGHVS and FNYEAQ.

The chain recombines TRBV4-1 with TRBJ1-1. This CDR3 is 15 amino acids long. Looked up from germline, CDR1 is MGHRA and CDR2 is YSYEKL. This CDR3 is CASSPRGGPNTEAFF.

CDR3 sequence reads: CAISLDRGYGYTF. This chain links TRBV28 with TRBJ1-2; TCRdb reports TRBD1, a call that lacks DNA to check it against. Germline lookup yields CDR1 MDHEN and CDR2 SYDVKM. This CDR3 region has 13 residues.

This chain joins TRBV29-1 and TRBJ2-3; the TRBD1 assignment by TCRdb is unverifiable without DNA. CDR3 length: 13 amino acids. Germline V gene data show CDR1 as SQVTM and CDR2 as ANQGSEA. Here the CDR3 reads CSASAGVGDTQYF.

The rearrangement links TRBV12-3 or TRBV12-4 to TRBJ2-3; TCRdb gives TRBD2 as the D gene, but with no DNA this cannot be confirmed. CDR3 size: 13 residues. The CDR3 sequence is CASSHDLAGLRYF.

The chain couples TRBV7-2 to TRBJ2-1; TCRdb lists TRBD1, though no DNA is available to test this call. This CDR3 has 15 residues. Germline V gene data show CDR1 as SGHTA and CDR2 as FQGNSA. The CDR3 sequence is CASSRREGAYNEQFF.

The chain links TRBV12-3 or TRBV12-4 to TRBJ2-2. The CDR3 extends over 15 amino acids. This chain's CDR3 is CASTPGTPNTGELFF.

The V gene is TRBV7-6, the J gene TRBJ2-1. Germline CDR1 SGHVS, CDR2 FNYEAQ. The CDR3 has 13 residues. This chain's CDR3 is CASSLRVPNEQFF.

The gene calls are TRBV5-1 and TRBJ2-3; as DNA is missing, the TRBD2 call by TCRdb cannot be tested. This CDR3 spans 14 amino acids. The germline gives CDR1 SGHRS, CDR2 YFSETQ. CDR3 residues: CASRTSGSLDTQYF.

The genes are TRBV20-1 and TRBJ2-2; the D call of TRBD1 rests on TCRdb alone, since no DNA is present to check it. The CDR3 runs 14 residues. From germline, CDR1 is DFQATT and CDR2 SNEGSKA (reference sequence). The CDR3 region is CSASSLGQRGELFF.

This chain connects TRBV7-8 to TRBJ2-3; TCRdb lists TRBD2, though no DNA is available to test this call. Germline values: CDR1 SGHVS, CDR2 FQNEAQ. This CDR3 is built from 16 residues. CDR3 protein: CASSQRAGGLTDTQYF.

The chain combines TRBV7-2 with TRBJ2-5; TCRdb outputs TRBD1, but without DNA this stays unchecked. CDR1 SGHTA and CDR2 FQGNSA come from the germline V gene. There are 13 residues in the CDR3. The CDR3 reads CASSPGGFETQYF.

V usage is TRBV20-1 and J usage is TRBJ1-4; TCRdb's assignment of TRBD1 cannot be checked, as there is no DNA. In germline, CDR1 is DFQATT, CDR2 SNEGSKA (reference sequence). The CDR3 sequence is 19 residues long. CDR3 residues: CSAQGGGSRGRETNEKLFF.

The chain recombines TRBV7-6 with TRBJ1-5; the TCRdb call, TRBD1, lacks DNA for checking. This CDR3 has 18 amino acids. Germline CDR1 is SGHVS and CDR2 is FNYEAQ. This chain's CDR3 is CASSYEPRKMQGNLPQHF.